This is a list of T cell receptor beta chains from one sample in a study of shared clonotypes between healthy human individuals. Repertoires were generated with immunoSEQ multiplex PCR, while TCRdb's copy carries only in-frame clones and drops some. The sample shows some 1 million clones, around 74% of them seen only once. The sample consisted of memory CD4+ T cells sorted from blood. These receptor sequences come from a man younger than 35 in good health. Both conserved end residues are trimmed from each CDR3.

v_gene: TRBV30; j_gene: TRBJ2-3; CDR3aa: AWSVPAGTDTQY
v_gene: TRBV14; j_gene: TRBJ2-3; CDR3aa: ASSPAALLRDTQY
v_gene: TRBV6-1; j_gene: TRBJ2-5; CDR3aa: ASSRDPGRETQY
v_gene: TRBV10-3; j_gene: TRBJ2-7; CDR3aa: AVGSGLSYEQY
v_gene: TRBV6-5; j_gene: TRBJ2-1; CDR3aa: ASSYAGNEQF
v_gene: TRBV9; j_gene: TRBJ2-7; CDR3aa: ASSKRLAGGLGEQY
v_gene: TRBV7-3; j_gene: TRBJ2-2; CDR3aa: ASSFYKVGTGELF
v_gene: TRBV18; j_gene: TRBJ1-3; CDR3aa: ASSPPPRGVSGNTIY
v_gene: TRBV5-1; j_gene: TRBJ2-3; CDR3aa: ASSLGTTVDTQY
v_gene: TRBV11-2; j_gene: TRBJ2-3; CDR3aa: ASSFGYSTDTQY
v_gene: TRBV2; j_gene: TRBJ1-5; CDR3aa: ASSGDSLNQPQH
v_gene: TRBV10-3; j_gene: TRBJ2-3; CDR3aa: ATHPGGTDTQY
v_gene: TRBV5-1; j_gene: TRBJ2-1; CDR3aa: ASSSVAGGVNEQF
v_gene: TRBV7-2; j_gene: TRBJ2-7; CDR3aa: ASSPDRGQIYEQY
v_gene: TRBV19; j_gene: TRBJ1-1; CDR3aa: ASSTGGTNTEAF
v_gene: TRBV7-9; j_gene: TRBJ2-7; CDR3aa: ASSLARSSSYEQY
v_gene: TRBV7-9; j_gene: TRBJ2-5; CDR3aa: ASSLAPGLAGGQTQY
v_gene: TRBV5-4; j_gene: TRBJ1-6; CDR3aa: ASSLTKGGGTLH
v_gene: TRBV10-3; j_gene: TRBJ1-1; CDR3aa: AIKRIENTEAF
v_gene: TRBV27; j_gene: TRBJ1-4; CDR3aa: ASTSGGVGRLF
v_gene: TRBV30; j_gene: TRBJ1-2; CDR3aa: AWSGGRYGYT
v_gene: TRBV5-1; j_gene: TRBJ2-5; CDR3aa: ASGRTSGSDRETQY
v_gene: TRBV5-4; j_gene: TRBJ1-4; CDR3aa: ASSFQGENEKLF